This T cell receptor (beta chain) was recorded in a study of beta chain features in type 1 diabetes. The germline V and J ends were trimmed by 7 bases and 3 bases, with 11 bases remaining between them. Germline lookup yields CDR1 MNHEY and CDR2 SVGAGI. CDR3 length equals 13 residues. All of the isolated RNA was reverse transcribed, so expressed TCRB transcripts were sequenced. Here immunoSEQ multiplex PCR was the method, and the copy in TCRdb shows in-frame clones only, minus some. Here the sample spans about 53,000 clones, around 53% being singletons. Findings and caveats of the study: All four CD4+ subsets from Type 1 diabetes patients carried moderately but significantly shorter TCRB CDR3s.

This clone was detected only a few times. Its specificity is unknown. Source material: Tregs from blood. The V call is TRBV6-5, the J call TRBJ2-3; the D is unclear. The TCR comes from a middle-aged woman with type 1 diabetes. The CDR3 loop is CASNQPGTDTQYF. CDR3 nucleotide sequence: TGTGCCAGCAACCAACCGGGTACAGATACGCAGTATTTT.